The 23 T cell receptor beta chains below come from one sample, sequenced in a study of shared clonotypes between healthy human individuals. Profiled with immunoSEQ multiplex PCR; TCRdb holds only in-frame clones, not every one. The table records roughly 1.5 million clones, 95% to 99% of them present only once. The sequencing input was naive CD4+ T cells sorted from blood. Stated subset: CD45RA+ positively selected. All receptors come from a man aged 25 to 45 in good health.

This clone appeared once. This chain links TRBV7-2 with TRBJ2-5; 8 bases agree with TRBD2. The CDR3 has 14 residues. Germline CDR1 and CDR2: SGHTA and FQGNSA. J lost 1 base, V lost 5 bases, and 3 bases had no gene match. The CDR3: CASSPRGVQETQYF. In nucleotides, the CDR3 is TGTGCCAGCAGCCCGCGGGGGGTCCAAGAGACCCAGTACTTC.

This rearrangement joins TRBV7-6 to TRBJ1-1; D possibly corresponds to TRBD1 (6 bases). Deletions cut 7 bases from V and 1 base from J, with 10 bases between. CDR1 is SGHVS and CDR2 is FNYEAQ in the germline V gene. The length of the CDR3 is 13 residues. CDR3 nucleotides: TGTGCCAGCACGAGGGGGACGAACACTGAAGCTTTCTTT. Amino acids: CASTRGTNTEAFF.

This chain joins TRBV6-5 and TRBJ1-1; TRBD1 might be the D (5 bases). Germline values: CDR1 MNHEY, CDR2 SVGAGI. Trimming stripped 4 bases from V and 8 bases from J, with 20 bases between. This CDR3 contains 15 residues. DNA of the CDR3: TGTGCCAGCAGTTGGGGCATCAGACAGACCGGGGAAGCTTTCTTT. Encoded protein: CASSWGIRQTGEAFF.

The chain joins TRBV7-6 to TRBJ2-5, with TRBD1 as a possible D gene (5 bases). Germline loops: CDR1 SGHVS, CDR2 FNYEAQ. V was pared by 0 bases and J by 4 bases, with 9 bases between. The CDR3 sequence is 14 residues long. In DNA, the CDR3 is TGTGCCAGCAGCTTAGCCCTTAGGGGAGAGACCCAGTACTTC. This encodes CASSLALRGETQYF.

This chain connects TRBV5-1 to TRBJ2-2; D unresolved. The CDR3 sequence is 17 residues long. Germline loops: CDR1 SGHRS, CDR2 YFSETQ. V dropped 0 bases and J dropped 5 bases, with 17 bases sitting between them. The CDR3 loop reads CASSLAEWDLWTGELFF. Here the CDR3 DNA reads TGCGCCAGCAGCTTGGCCGAATGGGATCTGTGGACCGGGGAGCTGTTTTTT.

This chain uses TRBV28 with TRBJ2-6; TRBD1 might be the D (5 bases). Deletions cut 3 bases from V and 0 bases from J, with 9 bases between. The CDR3 length is 16 residues. Germline V gives CDR1 MDHEN, CDR2 SYDVKM. The CDR3 spells CASSFDRSSGANVLTF. The CDR3 region has the DNA TGTGCCAGCAGTTTCGACAGAAGCTCTGGGGCCAACGTCCTGACTTTC.

About this clone: The sample carries other DNA sequences with the same CDR3. This chain uses TRBV5-1 with TRBJ2-3; 12 positions agree with TRBD2. This CDR3 region has 16 residues. The V gene end was trimmed by 4 bases and the J gene end by 1 base; junction bases not matched to a gene: 4. Germline V gene sequence: CDR1 SGHRS, CDR2 YFSETQ. The CDR3 DNA is TGCGCCAGCAGCCCGGGACTAGCGGGTGGCACAGATACGCAGTATTTT. Translating gives CASSPGLAGGTDTQYF.

The CDR3 sequence is CASSVLASGRAETQYF. The CDR3 DNA reads as TGTGCCAGCAGCGTATTGGCTAGCGGGAGGGCAGAGACCCAGTACTTC. This rearrangement joins TRBV9 to TRBJ2-5; 12 bases agree with TRBD2. In germline, CDR1 is SGDLS, CDR2 YYNGEE. With V trimmed by 1 base and J by 4 bases, 5 bases remained unmatched. The CDR3 extends over 16 amino acids.

The V and J genes are TRBV11-2 and TRBJ2-3, with TRBD2 matching 12 bases. Germline-derived CDR1 and CDR2 are SGHAT and FQNNGV. V lost 5 bases to trimming and J lost 6 bases; unmatched junction nucleotides: 15. The CDR3 sequence is 18 residues long. The CDR3 is CASSNSGLAGFRVDTQYF. DNA of the CDR3: TGTGCCAGCAGCAATTCGGGACTAGCGGGCTTCCGGGTGGATACGCAGTATTTT.

This clone was seen only once. This rearrangement joins TRBV19 to TRBJ2-7; TRBD1 aligns across 9 bases. Germline CDR1 LNHDA, CDR2 SQIVND (reference sequence). This CDR3 has 14 amino acids. J lost 0 bases, V lost 5 bases, and 2 bases had no gene match. The CDR3 DNA reads as TGTGCCAGTAGTGACAGGGGGAGCTCCTACGAGCAGTACTTC. Translated, it gives CASSDRGSSYEQYF.

This clone was recorded only once. The chain couples TRBV2 to TRBJ2-3, with unresolved D. Per the germline V gene, CDR1 is SNHLY and CDR2 is FYNNEI. Trimming shortened V by 6 bases and J by 3 bases, and 10 bases separated the two germline ends. The CDR3 is 13 residues long. CDR3 coding DNA: TGTGCCAGCAGGTCGGACCGGACAGATACGCAGTATTTT. This encodes CASRSDRTDTQYF.

The gene calls are TRBV11-3 and TRBJ2-1; 7 nucleotides match TRBD2. The CDR3 covers 14 residues. The germline gives CDR1 SGHNT, CDR2 YENEEA. The V gene end was trimmed by 4 bases and the J gene end by 7 bases; junction bases not matched to a gene: 7. Here the CDR3 DNA reads TGTGCCAGCAGCTCCGTTATGGGAGGGAATGAGCAGTTCTTC. The encoded protein is CASSSVMGGNEQFF.

This rearrangement joins TRBV7-2 to TRBJ2-7, with D perhaps being TRBD1 or TRBD2 (5 bases each). This CDR3 contains 16 residues. V shed 5 bases and J shed 0 bases, with 17 bases lying between them. The germline V gene has CDR1 SGHTA and CDR2 FQGNSA. CDR3 residues: CASSPPRGGRSYEQYF. The CDR3 nucleotides read TGTGCCAGCAGCCCCCCCCGGGGCGGGCGCTCCTACGAGCAGTACTTC.

About this clone: The same CDR3 also results from other DNA sequences found in this sample. The chain employs TRBV18 and TRBJ1-5; a weak D match, TRBD1 (5 bases). This CDR3 is built from 13 residues. The germline CDR1 and CDR2 sequences are KGHSH and LQKENI. V was clipped by 3 bases and J by 2 bases, with 5 bases between them. As DNA, the CDR3 is TGTGCCAGCTCACCGGGGGGCAATCAGCCCCAGCATTTT. It encodes CASSPGGNQPQHF.

This chain links TRBV9 with TRBJ2-5, with 7 bases fitting TRBD2. The CDR3 length is 13 residues. Trimming removed 3 bases from V and 2 bases from J; junction bases left unmatched: 1. The V gene's germline CDR1 is SGDLS and CDR2 YYNGEE. This CDR3 reads CASSGLAQETQYF. The CDR3 DNA reads TGTGCCAGCAGCGGACTAGCACAAGAGACCCAGTACTTC.

The rearrangement links TRBV4-1 to TRBJ2-1; the D is unclear. Germline CDR1 reads MGHRA; CDR2 reads YSYEKL. The CDR3 contains 14 residues. Deletions cut 0 bases from V and 7 bases from J, with 10 bases between. In nucleotides, the CDR3 is TGCGCCAGCAGCCAAGATTACGGAAAGAATGAGCAGTTCTTC. It encodes CASSQDYGKNEQFF.

This clone was observed a single time. This chain joins TRBV5-4 and TRBJ2-5; D unresolved. V was shortened by 0 bases and J by 2 bases, with 8 bases between the two germline ends. Germline values: CDR1 SGHNT, CDR2 YYREEE (reference sequence). The CDR3 has 14 residues. The CDR3 DNA reads as TGTGCCAGCAGCTTGGAGCCCAGTCAAGAGACCCAGTACTTC. Translating it yields CASSLEPSQETQYF. The variable domain in full, with the rest retrieved from reference TRBV5-4 and TRBJ2-5, is ETGVTQSPTHLIKTRGQQVTLRCSSQSGHNTVSWYQQALGQGPQFIFQYYREEENGRGNFPPRFSGLQFPNYSSELNVNALELDDSALYLCASSLEPSQETQYFGPGTRLLVL.

The chain uses TRBV27 and TRBJ2-1; the D gene is possibly TRBD1 (6 bases). The V gene lost 5 bases and the J gene lost 5 bases, with 22 bases spanning the gap. There are 17 residues in the CDR3. Germline values: CDR1 MNHEY, CDR2 SMNVEV (reference sequence). CDR3 amino acids: CASSPKRTGTKNNEQFF. The CDR3 DNA sequence: TGTGCCAGCAGTCCTAAACGAACCGGGACAAAAAACAATGAGCAGTTCTTC.

This rearrangement joins TRBV5-4 to TRBJ2-3; 11 bases fit TRBD1. In germline, CDR1 is SGHNT, CDR2 YYREEE (reference sequence). The CDR3 spans 15 residues. The V gene end was trimmed by 3 bases and the J gene end by 6 bases; junction bases not matched to a gene: 6. CDR3 nucleotide sequence: TGTGCCAGCAGCTCGTGGGACAGGGGGATCGATACGCAGTATTTT. Translated, it gives CASSSWDRGIDTQYF.

Comments on this clone: This sample includes further DNA sequences coding for the same CDR3. V and J are TRBV30 and TRBJ2-1, with TRBD2 matching over 9 bases. The CDR3 is 15 residues long. Germline trimming cut 0 bases from V and 4 bases from J; bases unmatched to any gene: 4. Germline values: CDR1 GTSNPN, CDR2 SVGIG (reference sequence). In DNA form, the CDR3 reads TGTGCCTGGAGTGTGGGGCTAGCGGGGTACAATGAGCAGTTCTTC. As protein: CAWSVGLAGYNEQFF. The whole variable domain, remainder taken from reference TRBV30 and TRBJ2-1, is SQTIHQWPATLVQPVGSPLSLECTVEGTSNPNLYWYRQAAGRGLQLLFYSVGIGQISSEVPQNLSASRPQDRQFILSSKKLLLSDSGFYLCAWSVGLAGYNEQFFGPGTRLTVL.

The genes are TRBV18 and TRBJ1-5, with 9 bases that match TRBD1. The V gene's germline CDR1 is KGHSH and CDR2 LQKENI. V shed 3 bases, J shed 6 bases, and the junction held 9 bases outside the gene matches. CDR3 length: 16 amino acids. The CDR3 protein is CASSPSGTGLGQPQHF. CDR3 sequence (DNA): TGTGCCAGCTCACCTTCCGGGACAGGGTTGGGTCAGCCCCAGCATTTT.

This rearrangement joins TRBV30 to TRBJ2-7; the match to TRBD1 covers 8 bases. Germline assignment: CDR1 GTSNPN and CDR2 SVGIG (reference sequence). The CDR3 is 12 amino acids. The trim removed 4 bases at V and 4 bases at J, leaving 3 bases unmatched. The CDR3 sequence: CAWTRTGYEQYF. The CDR3 DNA follows: TGTGCCTGGACTAGGACAGGGTACGAGCAGTACTTC.

The rearrangement links TRBV11-1 to TRBJ2-5, with 8 bases fitting TRBD2. V lost 4 bases, J lost 3 bases, and 7 bases stayed unmatched. The CDR3 has 15 residues. Germline CDR1 is SGHAT and CDR2 is FQDESV (reference sequence). The CDR3 coding sequence is TGTGCCAGCAGCTCAGGGACTAGAAGGGAAGAGACCCAGTACTTC. Residues: CASSSGTRREETQYF.